Judged by abundance, the clone carrying this TCR beta chain is medium-sized. Its cognate antigen is unknown. This sample was taken from a study of vaccination and CD4 T cells after COVID-19. Across the study: The cells were exposed to overlapping spike peptides originating from SARS-CoV-2, HCoV-NL63, HCoV-OC43 and HCoV-229E for stimulation. Controls used CEFX viral epitopes (positive), HIV-1 Nef peptides (negative), or no peptide.

The CDR3 extends over 16 amino acids. The V segment lost 8 bases and the J segment 6 bases; nucleotides outside the gene matches: 14. Germline-derived CDR1 and CDR2 are MNHEY and SVGEGT. Cultured CD4+ T-cell DNA underwent Oncomine TCR Beta short-read sequencing. Cultured CD4+ T cells yielded the extracted genomic DNA. MiXCR, run by TCRdb on the PCR reads, gives a single entry per CDR3 protein. The sample yields around 18,000 distinct CDR3 sequences, approximately 44% seen once. Regarding time point: late sampling 161 to 241 days after vaccination in a few convalescent patients. Specified treatment: approximately nine-day PBMC culture with coronavirus spike peptide pools or control peptides (ViraFEST assay). Expanded clonotypes were found by TCR sequencing after peptide-pool stimulation (ViraFEST).

The origin of this receptor is a human donor who had recovered from COVID-19. Sequencing was performed on CD4+ T cells from blood, cultured in vitro, taken about 7 months after SARS-CoV-2 vaccination. This rearrangement joins TRBV6-2 or TRBV6-3 to TRBJ2-2, with 8 bases matching TRBD2. CDR3 nucleotide sequence: TGTGCCAGCTCCCAAGGGTGGCGGGAGGTCGCCGGGGAGCTGTTTTTT. Its protein product is CASSQGWREVAGELFF.